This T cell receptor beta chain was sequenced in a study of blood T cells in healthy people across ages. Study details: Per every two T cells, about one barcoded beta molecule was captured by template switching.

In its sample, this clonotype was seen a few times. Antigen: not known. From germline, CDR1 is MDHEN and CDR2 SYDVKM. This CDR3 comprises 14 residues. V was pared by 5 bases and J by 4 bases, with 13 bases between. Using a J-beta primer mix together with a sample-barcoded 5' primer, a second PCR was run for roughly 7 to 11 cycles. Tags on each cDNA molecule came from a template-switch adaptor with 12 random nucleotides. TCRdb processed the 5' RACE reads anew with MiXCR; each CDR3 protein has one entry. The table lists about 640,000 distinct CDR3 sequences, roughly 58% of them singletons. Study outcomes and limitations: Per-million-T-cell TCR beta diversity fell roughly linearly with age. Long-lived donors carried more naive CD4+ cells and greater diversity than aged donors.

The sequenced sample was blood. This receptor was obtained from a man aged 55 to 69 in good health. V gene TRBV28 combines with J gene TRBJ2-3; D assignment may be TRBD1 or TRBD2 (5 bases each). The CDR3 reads CASSPLGDPDTQYF. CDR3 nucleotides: TGTGCCAGCAGTCCCCTGGGGGACCCAGATACGCAGTATTTT.